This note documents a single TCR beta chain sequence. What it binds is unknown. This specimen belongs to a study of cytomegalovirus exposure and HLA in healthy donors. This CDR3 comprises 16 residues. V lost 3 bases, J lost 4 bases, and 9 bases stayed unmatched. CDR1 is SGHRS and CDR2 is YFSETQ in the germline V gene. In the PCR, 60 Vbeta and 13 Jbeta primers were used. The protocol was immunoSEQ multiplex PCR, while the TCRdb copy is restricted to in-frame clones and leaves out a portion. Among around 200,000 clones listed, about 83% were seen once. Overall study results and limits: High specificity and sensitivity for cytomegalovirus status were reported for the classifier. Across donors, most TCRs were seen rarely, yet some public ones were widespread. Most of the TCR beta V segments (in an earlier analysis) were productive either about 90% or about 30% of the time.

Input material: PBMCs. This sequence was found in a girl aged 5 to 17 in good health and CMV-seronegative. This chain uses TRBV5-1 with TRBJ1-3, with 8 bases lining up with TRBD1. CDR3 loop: CASSYPGQGEGNTIYF. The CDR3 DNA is TGCGCCAGCAGCTACCCCGGACAGGGAGAAGGAAACACCATATATTTT. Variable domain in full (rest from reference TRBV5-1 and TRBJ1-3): KAGVTQTPRYLIKTRGQQVTLSCSPISGHRSVSWYQQTPGQGLQFLFEYFSETQRNKGNFPGRFSGRQFSNSRSEMNVSTLELGDSALYLCASSYPGQGEGNTIYFGEGSWLTVV.